This T cell receptor beta chain appears in the sequencing data of a study of molecular identifiers for immune sequencing clone quantification. General observations from the study: More than 97% of effector molecules, versus under 1% of naive-cell molecules, belonged to clones above 20 RNA copies. Barcode sharing among identical TCR molecules could make large clones appear smaller. Spiked Jurkat TCR RNA originating from one cell could reportedly be identified amid some 920,000 naive cells.

The CDR3 is made up of 16 amino acids. CDR1 is LGHNA, CDR2 YSLEER, per germline. Trimming cost V 0 bases and J 0 bases; bases outside gene matches: 2. About this clonotype itself: As yet, its antigen is unknown.

Naive CD8 T cells underwent sorting with the CD8+CD4-CCR7+CD45RA+ definition. In TCRdb, the PCR reads were re-called with MiXCR into one record per CDR3 protein. Counted here are about half a million distinct CDR3 sequences, 20% to 25% occurring once; the ten biggest clones make up under 0.85%. This sequence was found in a human donor in good health. Some libraries in this study had Jurkat cell RNA spiked in. The V gene is TRBV4-3, the J gene TRBJ2-1, with TRBD1 identical over 7 bases. Input material: naive CD8+ T cells from blood, with Jurkat cell RNA spiked in. Stated subset: FACS-sorted CD8+CD4-CCR7+CD45RA+ naive T cells. The CDR3 sequence: CASSQERGPSYNEQFF. DNA of the CDR3: TGCGCCAGCAGCCAAGAGAGGGGGCCCTCCTACAATGAGCAGTTCTTC.